Following are 15 T cell receptor beta chains from one sample sequenced in a study of blood T cell repertoires in COVID-19 (dated by TCRdb to 2018 to 2020). Libraries were made using the immunoSEQ multiplex PCR assay. TCRdb re-hosts the immuneACCESS table, in-frame sequences only. Its copies lack some clones; in the studies checked, an unresolved V gene accounts for under half of them, and the cause for the rest is not known. Present in this sample are some 43,000 clones, approximately 90% of which were seen just once. The leading ten clones occupy 15% of the sample. The sequenced sample consisted of peripheral blood. Every receptor here comes from a man in his 60s with active COVID-19.

This chain uses TRBV20-1 with TRBJ2-7, with 8 bases identical to TRBD1. The germline CDR1 and CDR2 sequences are DFQATT and SNEGSKA (reference sequence). The trim removed 3 bases at V and 5 bases at J, leaving 3 bases unmatched. The CDR3 length is 12 residues. This CDR3 reads CSASNRGDEQYF. The CDR3 DNA is TGCAGTGCTAGTAACAGGGGGGACGAGCAGTACTTC.

The chain employs TRBV24-1 and TRBJ1-1; 8 positions match TRBD1. The germline V gene encodes CDR1 KGHDR and CDR2 SFDVKD. This CDR3 has 14 amino acids. V lost 3 bases and J lost 6; bases outside the gene matches: 5. CDR3 DNA sequence: TGTGCCACCAGTGATCGCGACAGGGGCGCTGAAGCTTTCTTT. It is translated as CATSDRDRGAEAFF.

The chain carries TRBV27 and TRBJ2-2; possible D gene TRBD1, 6 bases. The V gene's germline CDR1 is MNHEY and CDR2 SMNVEV (reference sequence). Trimming shortened V by 7 bases and J by 1 base, and 10 bases separated the two germline ends. The CDR3 runs 14 residues. CDR3 nucleotide sequence: TGTGCCAGCAAACCAGGGGAGAACACCGGGGAGCTGTTTTTT. Residues: CASKPGENTGELFF.

The chain joins TRBV27 to TRBJ1-1; maybe TRBD1 (6 bases). The germline V and J ends were trimmed by 7 bases and 1 base, with 19 bases remaining between them. The CDR3 runs 16 residues. CDR1 and CDR2 (germline): MNHEY, SMNVEV (reference sequence). CDR3 in DNA: TGTGCCAGCAAACGTCACGAGGGGGGGACGAACACTGAAGCTTTCTTT. Its translation: CASKRHEGGTNTEAFF.

The chain carries TRBV3-1 (or the pseudogene TRBV3-2) and TRBJ1-2, with D tentatively TRBD1 (6 bases). This CDR3 is 14 amino acids long. Germline V gives CDR1 LGHDT, CDR2 YNNKEL (reference sequence). Trimming stripped 6 bases from V and 3 bases from J, with 14 bases between. The CDR3 DNA follows: TGTGCCAGCAGAGAGACAGGAACCCACTATGGCTACACCTTC. Protein: CASRETGTHYGYTF.

Written as DNA, the CDR3 is TGTGCCAGTAGCCCCCTAAGACAGGGTACGGGTGAGCAGTTCTTC. Translation gives CASSPLRQGTGEQFF. The chain uses TRBV19 and TRBJ2-1; 7 bases line up with TRBD1. After removal of 6 bases from V and 9 bases from J, the junction contained 14 bases not matched to a gene. Germline V lookup: CDR1 LNHDA, CDR2 SQIVND (reference sequence). This CDR3 has 15 amino acids.

The V and J genes are TRBV24-1 and TRBJ2-3; D unresolved. Trimming stripped 5 bases from V and 0 bases from J, with 8 bases between. The CDR3 spans 14 residues. The germline V gene has CDR1 KGHDR and CDR2 SFDVKD. CDR3 nucleotide sequence: TGTGCCACCAGTGGGCGGATTAGCACAGATACGCAGTATTTT. It yields the protein CATSGRISTDTQYF.

The V call is TRBV28, the J call TRBJ2-1, with 10 bases aligning to TRBD2. Germline lookup yields CDR1 MDHEN and CDR2 SYDVKM. With 8 bases clipped from V and 3 bases from J, the junction kept 7 bases outside the gene matches. This CDR3 spans 15 amino acids. The chain's CDR3 is CASAPGTSDYNEQFF. The CDR3 nucleotides are TGTGCCAGCGCCCCCGGGACTAGCGACTACAATGAGCAGTTCTTC.

The rearrangement uses TRBV6-5 and TRBJ1-5; no firm D call. CDR3 length equals 14 residues. The V gene lost 4 bases and the J gene lost 0 bases, with 7 bases spanning the gap. Germline loops: CDR1 MNHEY, CDR2 SVGAGI. CDR3 sequence reads: CASSSRYSNQPQHF. The DNA for the CDR3 is TGTGCCAGCAGTTCTAGGTATAGCAATCAGCCCCAGCATTTT.

The chain uses TRBV5-1 and TRBJ1-1; D remains unclear. The CDR3 totals 15 residues. Germline V gene data show CDR1 as SGHRS and CDR2 as YFSETQ. The germline V and J ends were trimmed by 0 bases and 4 bases, with 13 bases remaining between them. Written as DNA, the CDR3 is TGCGCCAGCAGCTTGGATGCGGTGGCGGGCACTGAAGCTTTCTTT. Encoded protein: CASSLDAVAGTEAFF.

J is TRBJ1-2 and V is TRBV6-5, with D perhaps TRBD1 (5 bases). This CDR3 has 13 residues. V lost 0 bases, J lost 5 bases, and 7 bases lay in between. Germline loops: CDR1 MNHEY, CDR2 SVGAGI. The chain's CDR3 is CASSYSTAYGYTF. The CDR3 DNA is TGTGCCAGCAGTTACTCGACAGCTTATGGCTACACCTTC.

This chain connects TRBV10-3 to TRBJ2-7; D is unresolved. Germline CDR1 and CDR2: ENHRY and SYGVKD. Trimming removed 11 bases from V and 2 bases from J, with 13 bases in between. CDR3 length: 12 residues. The CDR3 coding sequence is TGTGCCGTCTCCCCCCGAGCCTACGAGCAGTACTTC. This translates into CAVSPRAYEQYF.

V and J are TRBV7-8 and TRBJ2-7; possibly TRBD2 for D (6 bases). Germline loops: CDR1 SGHVS, CDR2 FQNEAQ. The CDR3 has 16 residues. Trimming took 5 bases from V and 0 from J, leaving 17 bases between them. CDR3 DNA: TGTGCCAGCAGCCTGAACCGGGACTTCCTCTCCTACGAGCAGTACTTC. Its protein is CASSLNRDFLSYEQYF.

The chain combines TRBV7-8 with TRBJ2-1; a possible D gene is TRBD2 (7 bases). Trimming pared 7 bases from V and 3 bases from J, leaving 22 bases between. The CDR3 contains 17 residues. Germline V gene sequence: CDR1 SGHVS, CDR2 FQNEAQ. CDR3 amino acids: CASIRGRGKSDYNEQFF. CDR3 bases: TGTGCCAGCATCCGTGGGAGGGGGAAAAGCGACTACAATGAGCAGTTCTTC.

The V gene is TRBV18, the J gene TRBJ2-3, with 11 bases matching TRBD2. V gave up 5 bases and J gave up 5 bases; unmatched junction bases: 9. The CDR3 extends over 16 amino acids. The germline V gene encodes CDR1 KGHSH and CDR2 LQKENI. The CDR3 sequence: CASSALAGVGGDTQYF. The CDR3, as DNA: TGTGCCAGCTCAGCACTAGCGGGAGTCGGCGGAGATACGCAGTATTTT.